A single sample gave rise to the 11 T cell receptor beta chains below, sequenced in a study of CD4 T cells in relation to SARS-CoV-2 and coronaviruses. No antigen has been identified for these receptors. Unexposed donor CD4+ T cells date from about 2011-2018, before the COVID-19 pandemic. CD4+ T cells were isolated from the cells after more than nine days of culture. Libraries were prepared by immunoSEQ multiplex PCR; TCRdb keeps only in-frame clonotypes and omits some of them. This table has approximately 24,000 clones, roughly 82% appearing once. Sequencing was done on a sample of CD4+ T cells from PBMCs, cultured in vitro. The receptors derive from a human donor in good health.

This rearrangement joins TRBV28 to TRBJ2-7, with 8 nucleotides matching TRBD1. Trimming cost V 5 bases and J 0 bases; bases outside gene matches: 6. The CDR3 has 15 amino acids. Germline lookup yields CDR1 MDHEN and CDR2 SYDVKM. The CDR3 bases are TGTGCCAGCAGTCTCAGGGGGCCAGGCTCCTACGAGCAGTACTTC. Translated: CASSLRGPGSYEQYF.

This chain uses TRBV12-3 or TRBV12-4 with TRBJ1-2; tentative D call: TRBD1 (5 bases). With 3 bases removed from V and 7 bases from J, the gap between germline ends came to 9 bases. The CDR3 is 12 residues long. The CDR3 DNA reads TGTGCCAGCAGTTTGGGTCAGGGTGGCTACACCTTC. Protein sequence: CASSLGQGGYTF.

The DNA of the CDR3 is TGTGCCAGCAGCGTCGGACTAGCGGGGGGGCCGGCGGAGCAGTACTTC. Residues: CASSVGLAGGPAEQYF. V and J are TRBV9 and TRBJ2-7, with 15 bases matching TRBD2. The CDR3 extends over 16 amino acids. Germline lookup yields CDR1 SGDLS and CDR2 YYNGEE. J gave up 7 bases and V 2 bases, and 7 bases lay outside the gene matches.

CDR3 DNA sequence: TGTGCCACCAGTGATTTAGGGTTCGAGCAGTTCTTC. Protein: CATSDLGFEQFF. This chain connects TRBV24-1 to TRBJ2-1; D remains unclear. The germline V and J ends were trimmed by 1 base and 10 bases, with 7 bases remaining between them. The length of the CDR3 is 12 residues. Looked up from germline, CDR1 is KGHDR and CDR2 is SFDVKD.

This clone appeared a few times. This sequence joins TRBV2 and TRBJ1-3; D perhaps matches TRBD1 (6 bases). V shed 6 bases and J shed 0 bases, with 12 bases lying between them. Looked up from germline, CDR1 is SNHLY and CDR2 is FYNNEI. There are 15 residues in the CDR3. CDR3 sequence: CASSEGQVSGNTIYF. CDR3 in DNA: TGTGCCAGCAGCGAGGGACAAGTCTCTGGAAACACCATATATTTT.

This clone was seen more than once but under ten times. V gene TRBV19 combines with J gene TRBJ1-2; unclear D gene. The CDR3 runs to 16 residues. Per germline, CDR1 LNHDA and CDR2 SQIVND (reference sequence). The V end was cut by 3 bases, the J end by 6 bases, with 20 bases between. CDR3 region: CASSMIGEMDIDGYTF. The CDR3 DNA is TGTGCCAGTAGTATGATTGGGGAGATGGATATCGATGGCTACACCTTC.

The chain is built from TRBV18 and TRBJ2-4; 9 bases fit TRBD1. Germline lookup yields CDR1 KGHSH and CDR2 LQKENI. The CDR3 sequence is 14 residues long. V shed 3 bases and J 5 bases; nucleotides not matched to a gene: 2. The CDR3: CASSPDRGQNIQYF. The CDR3 nucleotides read TGTGCCAGCTCACCGGACAGGGGCCAAAACATTCAGTACTTC. The whole variable domain, filled in from reference TRBV18 and TRBJ2-4, reads NAGVMQNPRHLVRRRGQEARLRCSPMKGHSHVYWYRQLPEEGLKFMVYLQKENIIDESGMPKERFSAEFPKEGPSILRIQQVVRGDSAAYFCASSPDRGQNIQYFGAGTRLSVL.

The CDR3 DNA is TGTGCCAGTAGTATACTTTTGTCGGGGGCCAACGTCCTGACTTTC. This translates into CASSILLSGANVLTF. V is TRBV19 and J is TRBJ2-6; D gene unclear. CDR3 length: 15 amino acids. Trimming pared 2 bases from V and 4 bases from J, leaving 9 bases between. The germline V gene has CDR1 LNHDA and CDR2 SQIVND (reference sequence).

This chain's CDR3 is CASSYADSHLGSTDTQYF. The DNA for the CDR3 is TGCGCCAGCAGCTACGCGGACAGCCATCTGGGTAGCACAGATACGCAGTATTTT. The V gene is TRBV5-1, the J gene TRBJ2-3, with D maybe TRBD1 (6 bases). The germline gives CDR1 SGHRS, CDR2 YFSETQ. Between the trimmed V and J ends, which lost 3 bases and 0 bases, there was a span of 20 bases. The CDR3 totals 18 residues.

This clone has only one observation. The chain couples TRBV4-1 to TRBJ2-3, with TRBD2 matching 10 bases. The CDR3 runs 19 residues. Germline assignment: CDR1 MGHRA and CDR2 YSYEKL. J gave up 1 base and V 0 bases, and 10 bases lay outside the gene matches. The CDR3 region has the DNA TGCGCCAGCAGCCAAGATCAGAGCGGGAGGGCCGGAGGCACAGATACGCAGTATTTT. Its translation is CASSQDQSGRAGGTDTQYF.

The J gene is TRBJ2-2, the V gene TRBV13, with 9 bases aligning to TRBD1. Germline V gene data show CDR1 as PRHDT and CDR2 as FYEKMQ (reference sequence). The CDR3 is 15 residues long. The V and J ends lost 5 bases and 4 bases, in that order; junction bases with no gene match: 5. The CDR3 protein is CASSKQGAFTGELFF. CDR3 sequence (DNA): TGTGCCAGCAGCAAACAGGGGGCGTTCACCGGGGAGCTGTTTTTT.